This T cell receptor beta chain originates from a study of cytomegalovirus exposure and HLA in healthy donors (dated by TCRdb to about 2017). Study-wide context: In an earlier analysis of 550 to 750 of the donors, about 270 Gb of sequence data and approximately 100 million unique TCR beta sequences from 180 million or so T cells were reported. Besides the first cohort of around 670 subjects, a separate validation cohort made up of 120 different subjects was used. HLA typing included class I and class II loci at four-digit resolution. A later analysis re-examined previously published TCR beta repertoires from 600 to 700 donors and added high-resolution HLA genotyping to investigate patterns of TCR occurrence. The study aimed to test whether signatures of past pathogen exposure could be identified by cataloging public T cell receptors. The later analysis used no new phenotypic data to find candidate immune exposures, relying instead on TCR beta sequences and their occurrence across donors. Of the 300 to 500 genotyped donors, 81% were placed in the genetic ancestry cluster associated with self-reported Caucasian donors. Genome-wide SNP genotypes for about 55% of the 666 donors were used in a later genetic analysis, which treated that subset as a discovery cohort. The study used immunosequencing to profile the T cell repertoires of more than 650 subjects and linked those repertoires to cytomegalovirus serostatus. An earlier analysis of around 580 of the donors used high-throughput TCR beta sequencing to judge whether each TCR beta V gene segment behaved as functional or pseudogenic. Donor age, sex, ethnicity and CMV serostatus were compiled together with the repertoire data. All discovery cohort repertoires had been generated on a single sequencing platform. The number of donors typed differed by locus, with 629-630 for A, B, C, DRB1 and DQB1, around 500 for DQA1, over 600 for DPA1, and around 430 for DPB1. Among 300 to 500 genotyped donors of the cohort, an average of approximately 200,000 unique TCR beta nucleotide sequences was sequenced per donor, of which roughly 17% were non-productive. Roughly 5 DR-DQ haplotypes were handled as single units for association and clustering, since linkage in the cohort was strong. Roughly 300 gigabases of sequencing data and about 92 million unique TCR sequences made up an early release that covered approximately 620 HLA-typed donors. The study combined high-throughput TCR immunosequencing, statistical association of individual TCRs with disease status, and machine learning to predict cytomegalovirus infection status. Study-level results and caveats: When HLA alleles, especially DR and DQ, strongly co-occurred, TCR associations were difficult to assign to individual alleles. An earlier analysis of roughly 570 of the donors showed that most TCR beta V segments appeared in productive rearrangements either about 87% or about 30% of the time, which broadly matched IMGT annotations. Roughly uniform sequencing depth across donors was assumed in presence/absence analyses, although this assumption may not hold. The authors suggested that the approach could potentially be generalized to other disease states and immunological phenotypes. At a false discovery rate of 0.05, a later analysis linked under 20,000 TCR beta sequences to specific HLA alleles. In a later genetic analysis, fewer N-insertions in productive TCRs were reported among donors in an Asian-associated ancestry cluster than the roughly 700-donor mean. A further reported finding was that TCR beta sequences accurately predicted the HLA-A and HLA-B alleles for most subjects in the first cohort. A later analysis reported that several top co-occurrence clusters appeared linked to parvovirus B19, influenza, CMV and Epstein-Barr virus. Most CMV-associated TCR beta chains appeared to be HLA-restricted in a later analysis, and the HLA associations seemed to be driven largely by CMV exposure. The classifier was reported to diagnose cytomegalovirus status with high specificity and sensitivity in both the original cohort and the validation cohort. Three of the identified cytomegalovirus-associated TCR beta chains were confirmed in vitro to be specific for cytomegalovirus antigens. Linkage disequilibrium might explain the correlated functional status among segregating V segments, but an unknown experimental factor could not be ruled out. A group of highly shared sequence variants was considered likely to be a technical artifact of the sequencing pipeline. The earlier analysis of some 560 of the donors excluded some 16 rarely observed V segments, including chromosome 9 orphons, because counts were too low. Because some donors lacked HLA typing at each locus, the association tests relied only on the typed subset. A total of about 180 TCR beta chains were listed by the study as associated with cytomegalovirus. In a later genetic analysis, a missense DCLRE1C variant was associated with V-gene and J-gene trimming of TCR beta chains, and the association was replicated in an independent cohort. In a later analysis, TCR association rates were found to vary across HLA loci, with the most associated TCRs seen for DRB1 alleles and the fewest for HLA-C alleles. In a later analysis, HLA-associated TCR beta chains showed more clonal expansion and lower generation probabilities than non-associated chains that were equally common. For the cohort, immune exposure information was limited to CMV serostatus. In this cohort, only TCR beta chains were sequenced, and detectable features were limited by the absence of alpha or paired-chain data. Some IMGT-functional V segments, including TRBV6-2 and TRBV6-3, could not be distinguished by the 87-base-pair reads and were therefore excluded. While some public TCRs were present in many individuals, most TCR sequences turned up only very rarely across donors.

This clone was seen a single time. Its antigen specificity is not known. No much larger clone is present one base from it, and per-base qualities are unavailable. Library preparation used the immunoSEQ multiplex PCR assay. For the multiplex PCR, a mixture combining 60 forward primers for TCR Vbeta segments and 13 reverse primers for TCR Jbeta segments was used. The CDR3 region of rearranged TCR beta genes was amplified from genomic DNA by a multiplex PCR assay. Amplified TCR beta libraries were sequenced as 87-base-pair reads on the Illumina HiSeq System. The authors' pipeline ran thus. A later analysis tallied 75 million to 85 million unique TCR beta chains across the roughly 610 repertoires, and approximately 11 million of those chains were shared by two or more donors. To remove PCR and sequencing errors, raw reads were error-corrected and collapsed into unique sequences using a nearest-neighbor algorithm that merged closely related sequences. To assign V, D and J gene segments, CDR3 sequences were aligned to IMGT reference sequences. For a sequence to be retained, a match of at least six nucleotides to both a V gene segment and a J gene segment was required. Rearrangements were classified as productive when the CDR3 lacked stop codons and remained in frame with V and J, and all other rearrangements were classified as non-productive. Following IMGT convention, CDR3 was defined as the stretch from the second conserved V-encoded cysteine to the conserved J-encoded phenylalanine. Sequences without an unambiguous match to a single V gene segment were excluded from the earlier analysis of 587 of the donors. In an earlier analysis of 450 to 700 of the donors, V segments were called functional above 56.7% productive rearrangements and were called segregating when the between-donor standard deviation exceeded 5%. To diagnose cytomegalovirus status from the catalog of TCR beta chain sequences, a statistical classification framework was built. In a later analysis, TCR nucleotide sequences were compared against IMGT/GENE-DB human TR gene sequences so that V and J genes could be assigned. The TCRdist pipeline was used in a later analysis to assign CDR3 sequences and most-parsimonious VDJ recombination scenarios. A later analysis defined each TCR beta chain by its CDR3 amino acid sequence plus V-gene family, and excluded reads lacking a unique V-gene family. In a later analysis, around 650 highly shared, low-generation-probability nucleotide sequences were removed to address suspected cross-contamination and a sequencing artifact. A later analysis calculated a clonal expansion index for each public chain from normalized within-repertoire ranks of inferred template counts. A later analysis computed generation probabilities with a VDJ recombination model fitted to out-of-frame rearrangements, and checked the results against IGoR. In a later analysis, hypergeometric tests were used to score TCR-TCR, TCR-HLA and TCR-CMV co-occurrence, with a repertoire-size bias correction applied to TCR pairs. In a later analysis, false discovery rates were estimated by permuting HLA or CMV assignments 20 times. In a later analysis, co-occurring TCRs were grouped with DBSCAN, and TCRdist sequence similarity was added when clustering was performed within HLA-allele-positive subsets. Co-occurrence clustering excluded repertoires with fewer than 30,000 or more than 120,000 public chains, plus five with anomalous nucleotide sharing. The clones in this table, taken by TCRdb from immuneACCESS, are in-frame only. Not every clone is retained; where verified, under half of the shortfall comes from an unresolved V gene, and the cause of the rest is unknown. V and J calls plus clone size are reproduced from that table; the DNA served to infer D and trimming. The sample includes 100,000 to 150,000 clones, with 81% observed a single time. The ten top clones hold about 0.63% of the sample.

The cohort consisted of 600 to 700 healthy bone marrow donors. At the time of sampling, every cohort member was nominally healthy, though immune exposures that went unrecorded were likely present. The donor tested CMV seronegative, placing the donor among the roughly 340 seronegative members of the cohort. A peripheral blood sample was collected from each donor, and TCR beta sequencing was performed on peripheral blood mononuclear cells. The Qiagen DNeasy Blood Extraction Kit was used to extract genomic DNA from the blood cell samples. Clipping removes 0 bases from V and 5 bases from J, with 10 as the unmatched junction base count. From a lookup of the germline V gene, CDR1 and CDR2 are SGDLS and YYNGEE. Reading from cysteine to phenylalanine, the CDR3 counts 16 amino acids. The CDR3 DNA has 48 bases and is translated from base 1.

Recombination connected TRBV9 to TRBJ1-1; TRBD1 lines up with 7 middle nucleotides. Material: PBMCs. The TCR sequence derives from a man aged 18 to 29 in good health and CMV-seronegative. DNA sequence: TGTGCCAGCAGCGTAGCCACAGGGGTAATGGGGACTGAAGCTTTCTTT. Its protein product is CASSVATGVMGTEAFF.